The subject of this entry is one T cell receptor beta chain. Its antigen is currently not known. Base quality data are lacking; no much larger clone is found one base away. CDR1 and CDR2 (LGHNA, YNFKEQ) derive from the germline V gene. Counted from cysteine to phenylalanine, this CDR3 has 15 amino acids. Only CDR3 DNA remains: 45 bases, in frame from the first base. Trimming costs V 1 base and J 3 bases, and their ends lie 13 bases apart. The data belong to a study of T cell repertoires in cytomegalovirus infection (dated by TCRdb to the late 2010s). Some background on the complete study: Peptide stimulations targeted recently identified HLA-C-restricted CMV epitopes, whose presentation resists viral immunomodulation, together with well-studied HLA-B-restricted epitopes. The HLA type of each donor mattered for the analysis, because public TCR beta signatures pointed to carriage of CMV infection along with the matching HLA type. General conclusions and limits of the study: The ex vivo response was dominated by HLA-C-restricted CMV-specific TCR beta clonotypes, which also provided the single most frequent clonotype in two of eight donors. In both this cohort and an independent cohort of 352 donors, the cumulative frequency of public TCR beta family members distinguished carriers of CMV infection plus the relevant HLA type.

Sequencing was carried out with an Illumina HiSeq 1500. Starting from the raw public reads, TCRdb applied fastp trimming at Q25, assembled clones with MiXCR and retained in-frame beta chains. Records with the same CDR3 protein are collapsed into one entry carrying the most frequent genes and DNA. This sample holds approximately 910,000 distinct CDR3 sequences; about a third were observed only once. Over 12% of the sample is taken by the ten largest. The sample's treatment or condition label is to be understood as: in vitro stimulation with specific CMV peptide epitopes to enrich CMV-specific T cells.

This sample comprised cultured CD8+ T cells from PBMCs, obtained from culture after CMV antigen stimulation. The chain employs TRBV4-2 and TRBJ2-7, with no confident D gene call. The receptor comes from a human donor in good health (CMV status not recorded). Some clones in this sample may be carry-over from other donors' samples. The nucleotides are TGTGCCAGCAGCCAAGGGATTTCCCTCGGCTACGAGCAGTACTTC. Translation gives CASSQGISLGYEQYF.